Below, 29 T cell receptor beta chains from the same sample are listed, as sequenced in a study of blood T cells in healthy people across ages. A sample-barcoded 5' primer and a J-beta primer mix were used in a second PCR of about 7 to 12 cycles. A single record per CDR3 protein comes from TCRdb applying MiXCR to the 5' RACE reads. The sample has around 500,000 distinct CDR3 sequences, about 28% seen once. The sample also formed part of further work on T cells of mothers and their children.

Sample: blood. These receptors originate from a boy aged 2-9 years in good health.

The CDR3 DNA sequence: TGTGCCAGCTCACCAGGGACAGAAAATCTGGAGACCCAGTACTTC. Its translation: CASSPGTENLETQYF. The chain employs TRBV18 and TRBJ2-5; 7 positions agree with TRBD1. V dropped 2 bases and J dropped 5; count of bases not matched to a gene: 8. This CDR3 is 15 amino acids long. Germline V gene lookup returns CDR1 KGHSH and CDR2 LQKENI.

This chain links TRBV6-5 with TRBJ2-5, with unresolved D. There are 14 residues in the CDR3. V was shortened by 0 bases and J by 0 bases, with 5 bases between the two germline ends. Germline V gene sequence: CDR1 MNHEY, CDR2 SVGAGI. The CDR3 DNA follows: TGTGCCAGCAGTTACTCGGAGTACCAAGAGACCCAGTACTTC. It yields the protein CASSYSEYQETQYF.

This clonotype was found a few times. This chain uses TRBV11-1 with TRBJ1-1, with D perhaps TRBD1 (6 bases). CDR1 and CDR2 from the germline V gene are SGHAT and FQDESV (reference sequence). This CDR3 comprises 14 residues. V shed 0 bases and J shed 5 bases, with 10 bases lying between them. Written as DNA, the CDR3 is TGTGCCAGCAGCTTAGCGCCCGGGACAACTGAAGCTTTCTTT. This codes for CASSLAPGTTEAFF. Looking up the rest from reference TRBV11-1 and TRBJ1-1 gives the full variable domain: EAEVAQSPRYKITEKSQAVAFWCDPISGHATLYWYRQILGQGPELLVQFQDESVVDDSQLPKDRFSAERLKGVDSTLKIQPAELGDSAMYLCASSLAPGTTEAFFGQGTRLTVV.

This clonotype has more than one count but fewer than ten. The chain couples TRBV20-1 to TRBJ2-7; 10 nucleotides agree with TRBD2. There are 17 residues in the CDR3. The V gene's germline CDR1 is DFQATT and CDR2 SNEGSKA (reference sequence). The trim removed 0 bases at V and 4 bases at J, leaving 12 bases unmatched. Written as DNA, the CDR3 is TGCAGTGCTAGAGATCTCCGACCGGGACTAGCGAGTTACGAGCAGTACTTC. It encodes CSARDLRPGLASYEQYF.

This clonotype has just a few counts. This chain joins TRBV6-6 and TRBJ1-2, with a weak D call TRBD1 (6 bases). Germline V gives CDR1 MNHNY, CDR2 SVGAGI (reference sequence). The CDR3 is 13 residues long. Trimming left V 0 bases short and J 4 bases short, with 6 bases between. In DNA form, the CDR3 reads TGTGCCAGCAGTTACTCGACAGGCTATGGCTACACCTTC. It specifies CASSYSTGYGYTF.

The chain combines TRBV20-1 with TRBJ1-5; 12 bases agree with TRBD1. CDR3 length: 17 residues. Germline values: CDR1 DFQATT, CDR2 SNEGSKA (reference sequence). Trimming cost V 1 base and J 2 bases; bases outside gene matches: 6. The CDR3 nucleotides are TGCAGTGCTAGAGGGGGGACAGGGGGCGCGGGCAATCAGCCCCAGCATTTT. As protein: CSARGGTGGAGNQPQHF.

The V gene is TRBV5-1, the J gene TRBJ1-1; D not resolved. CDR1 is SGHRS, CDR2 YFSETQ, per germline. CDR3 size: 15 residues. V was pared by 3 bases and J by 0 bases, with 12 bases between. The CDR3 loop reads CASSSPAGLNTEAFF. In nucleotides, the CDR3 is TGCGCCAGCAGCTCCCCCGCCGGGTTGAACACTGAAGCTTTCTTT.

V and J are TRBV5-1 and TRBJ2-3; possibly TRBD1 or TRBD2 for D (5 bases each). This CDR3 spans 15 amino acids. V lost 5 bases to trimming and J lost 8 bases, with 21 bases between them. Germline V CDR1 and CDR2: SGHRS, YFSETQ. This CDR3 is CASRWGSGRDGTQYF. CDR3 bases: TGCGCCAGCAGATGGGGGTCAGGCCGCGACGGTACGCAGTATTTT.

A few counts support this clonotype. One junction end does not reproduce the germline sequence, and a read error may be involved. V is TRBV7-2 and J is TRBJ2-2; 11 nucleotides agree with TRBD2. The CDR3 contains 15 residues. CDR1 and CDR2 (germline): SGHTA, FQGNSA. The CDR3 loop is CASSGGLAATGGLFF. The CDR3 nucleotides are TGTGCCAGCAGCGGGGGACTAGCGGCCACCGGGGGGCTGTTTTTT.

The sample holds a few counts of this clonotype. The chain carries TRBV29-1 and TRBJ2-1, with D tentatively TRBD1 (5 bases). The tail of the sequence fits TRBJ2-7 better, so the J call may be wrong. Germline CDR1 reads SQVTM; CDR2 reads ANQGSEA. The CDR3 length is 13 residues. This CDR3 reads CSVEEGQPYEQYF. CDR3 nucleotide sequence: TGCAGCGTTGAAGAGGGGCAACCCTACGAGCAGTACTTC.

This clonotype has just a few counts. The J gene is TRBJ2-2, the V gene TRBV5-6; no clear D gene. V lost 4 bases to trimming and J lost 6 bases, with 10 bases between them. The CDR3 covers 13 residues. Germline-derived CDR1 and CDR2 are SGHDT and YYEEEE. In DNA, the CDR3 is TGTGCCAGCAGCGGGGAAGCTCCCGGGGAGCTGTTTTTT. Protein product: CASSGEAPGELFF.

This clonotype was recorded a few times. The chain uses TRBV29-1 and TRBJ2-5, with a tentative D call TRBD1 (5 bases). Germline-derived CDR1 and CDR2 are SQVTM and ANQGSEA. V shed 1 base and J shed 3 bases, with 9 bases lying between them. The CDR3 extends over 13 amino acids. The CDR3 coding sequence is TGCAGCGTTGAAGGGGGCAGGGAAGAGACCCAGTACTTC. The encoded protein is CSVEGGREETQYF.

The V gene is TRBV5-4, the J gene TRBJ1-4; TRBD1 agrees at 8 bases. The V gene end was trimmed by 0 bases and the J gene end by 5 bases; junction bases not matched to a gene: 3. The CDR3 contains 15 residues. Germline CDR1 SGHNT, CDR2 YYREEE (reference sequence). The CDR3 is CASSLGQGRNEKLFF. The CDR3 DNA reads TGTGCCAGCAGCTTGGGACAGGGGAGAAATGAAAAACTGTTTTTT.

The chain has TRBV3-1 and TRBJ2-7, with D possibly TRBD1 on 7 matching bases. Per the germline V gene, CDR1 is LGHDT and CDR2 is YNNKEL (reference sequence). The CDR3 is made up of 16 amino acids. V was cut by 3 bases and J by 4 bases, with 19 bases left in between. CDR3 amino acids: CASSQGRDRGVYEQYF. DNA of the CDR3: TGTGCCAGCAGCCAGGGGCGGGACAGAGGAGTGTACGAGCAGTACTTC.

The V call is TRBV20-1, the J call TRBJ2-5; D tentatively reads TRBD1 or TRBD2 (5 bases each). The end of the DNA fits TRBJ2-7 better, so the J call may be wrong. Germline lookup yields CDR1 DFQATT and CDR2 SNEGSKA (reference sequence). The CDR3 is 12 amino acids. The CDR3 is CSRGATYYEQYF. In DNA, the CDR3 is TGCAGTCGAGGGGCGACCTATTACGAGCAGTACTTC.

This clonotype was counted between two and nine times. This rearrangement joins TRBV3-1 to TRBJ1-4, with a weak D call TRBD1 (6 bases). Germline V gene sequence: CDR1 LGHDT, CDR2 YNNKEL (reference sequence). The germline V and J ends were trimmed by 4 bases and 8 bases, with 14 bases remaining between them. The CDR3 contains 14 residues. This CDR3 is CASSPRGGREKLFF. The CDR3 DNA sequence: TGTGCCAGCAGCCCTCGAGGGGGGAGAGAAAAACTGTTTTTT. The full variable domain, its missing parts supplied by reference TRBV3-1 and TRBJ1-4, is DTAVSQTPKYLVTQMGNDKSIKCEQNLGHDTMYWYKQDSKKFLKIMFSYNNKELIINETVPNRFSPKSPDKAHLNLHINSLELGDSAVYFCASSPRGGREKLFFGSGTQLSVL.

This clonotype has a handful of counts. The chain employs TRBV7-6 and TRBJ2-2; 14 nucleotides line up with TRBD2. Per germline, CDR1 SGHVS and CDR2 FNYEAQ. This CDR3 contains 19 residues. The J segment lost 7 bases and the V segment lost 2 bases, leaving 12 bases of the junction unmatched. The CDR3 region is CASSLRRGGLAGVNGELFF. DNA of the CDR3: TGTGCCAGCAGCTTAAGGCGCGGGGGACTAGCGGGAGTTAACGGGGAGCTGTTTTTT.

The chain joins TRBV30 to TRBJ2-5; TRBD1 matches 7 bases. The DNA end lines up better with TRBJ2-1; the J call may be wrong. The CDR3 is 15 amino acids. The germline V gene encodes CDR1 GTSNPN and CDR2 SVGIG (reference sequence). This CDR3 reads CAWSVRKGAQVEQFF. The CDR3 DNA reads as TGTGCCTGGAGTGTGAGGAAGGGGGCGCAGGTTGAGCAGTTCTTC.

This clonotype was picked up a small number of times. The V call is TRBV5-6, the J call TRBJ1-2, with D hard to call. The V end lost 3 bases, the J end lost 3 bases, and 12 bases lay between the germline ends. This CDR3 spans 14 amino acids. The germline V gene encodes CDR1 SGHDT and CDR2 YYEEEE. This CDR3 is CASSSEREDYGYTF. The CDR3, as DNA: TGTGCCAGCAGCTCGGAACGGGAGGACTATGGCTACACCTTC. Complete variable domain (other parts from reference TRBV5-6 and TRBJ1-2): DAGVTQSPTHLIKTRGQQVTLRCSPKSGHDTVSWYQQALGQGPQFIFQYYEEEERQRGNFPDRFSGHQFPNYSSELNVNALLLGDSALYLCASSSEREDYGYTFGSGTRLTVV.

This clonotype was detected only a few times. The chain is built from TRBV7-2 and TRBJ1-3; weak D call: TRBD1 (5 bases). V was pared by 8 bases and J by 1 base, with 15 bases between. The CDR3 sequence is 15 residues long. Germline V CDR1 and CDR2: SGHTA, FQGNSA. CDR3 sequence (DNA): TGTGCCAGCTCATGGGCCCAGGGTTCTGGAAACACCATATATTTT. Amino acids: CASSWAQGSGNTIYF.

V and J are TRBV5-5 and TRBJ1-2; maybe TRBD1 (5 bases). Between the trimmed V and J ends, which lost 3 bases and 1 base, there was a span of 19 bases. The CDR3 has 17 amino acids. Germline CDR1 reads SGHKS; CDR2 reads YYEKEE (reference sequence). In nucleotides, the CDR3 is TGTGCCAGCAGCTCTCGCGGACACCTGGGGAATAACTATGGCTACACCTTC. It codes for CASSSRGHLGNNYGYTF.

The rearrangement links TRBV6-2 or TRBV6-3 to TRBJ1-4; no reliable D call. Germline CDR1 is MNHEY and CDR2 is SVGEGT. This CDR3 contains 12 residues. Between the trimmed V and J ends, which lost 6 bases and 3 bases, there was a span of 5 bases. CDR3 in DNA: TGTGCCAGCAGACCTCCTAATGAAAAACTGTTTTTT. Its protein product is CASRPPNEKLFF.

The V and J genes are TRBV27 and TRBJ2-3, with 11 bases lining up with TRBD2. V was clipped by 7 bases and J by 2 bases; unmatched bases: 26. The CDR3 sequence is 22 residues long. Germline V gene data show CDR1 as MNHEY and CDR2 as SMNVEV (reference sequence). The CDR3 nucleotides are TGTGCCAGCACCCTCCCCTCGACAGGTCCTCTCCTGGGACTAGCGGACACAGATACGCAGTATTTT. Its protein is CASTLPSTGPLLGLADTDTQYF.

The CDR3 DNA follows: TGTGCCAGCAGTGAGGACACCGACACCGGGGAGCTGTTTTTT. It codes for CASSEDTDTGELFF. The rearrangement links TRBV6-4 to TRBJ2-2; D is perhaps TRBD1 (5 bases). Trimming cost V 3 bases and J 3 bases, with 8 bases left between them. CDR3 length equals 14 residues. Looked up from germline, CDR1 is MRHNA and CDR2 is SNTAGT.

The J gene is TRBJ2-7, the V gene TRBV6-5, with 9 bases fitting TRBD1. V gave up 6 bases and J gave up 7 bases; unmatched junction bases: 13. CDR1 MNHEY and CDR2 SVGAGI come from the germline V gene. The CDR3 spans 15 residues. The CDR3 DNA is TGTGCCAGCAGACAGTCTTGGGACAGGGTTCATGAGCAGTACTTC. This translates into CASRQSWDRVHEQYF.

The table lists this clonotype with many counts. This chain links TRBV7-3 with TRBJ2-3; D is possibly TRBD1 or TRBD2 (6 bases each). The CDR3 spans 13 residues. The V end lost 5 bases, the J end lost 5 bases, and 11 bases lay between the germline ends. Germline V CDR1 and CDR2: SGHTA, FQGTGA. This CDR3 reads CASSLQGGDTQYF. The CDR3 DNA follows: TGTGCCAGCAGCCTACAGGGAGGAGATACGCAGTATTTT.

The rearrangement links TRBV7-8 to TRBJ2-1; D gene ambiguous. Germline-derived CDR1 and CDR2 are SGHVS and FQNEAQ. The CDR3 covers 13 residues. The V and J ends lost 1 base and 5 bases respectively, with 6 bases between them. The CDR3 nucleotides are TGTGCCAGCAGCTTAGGTGAGGACAATGAGCAGTTCTTC. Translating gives CASSLGEDNEQFF.

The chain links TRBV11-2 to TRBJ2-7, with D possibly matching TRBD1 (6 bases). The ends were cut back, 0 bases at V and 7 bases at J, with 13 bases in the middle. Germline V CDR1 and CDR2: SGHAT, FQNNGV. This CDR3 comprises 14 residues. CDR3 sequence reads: CASSLDPGAEEQYF. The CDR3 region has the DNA TGTGCCAGCAGCTTAGATCCAGGGGCTGAGGAGCAGTACTTC.

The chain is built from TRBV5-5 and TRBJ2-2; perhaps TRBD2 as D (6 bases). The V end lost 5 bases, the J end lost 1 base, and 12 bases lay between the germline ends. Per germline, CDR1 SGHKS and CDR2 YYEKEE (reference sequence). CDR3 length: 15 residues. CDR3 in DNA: TGTGCCAGCAGTCGACGGGGGATGAACACCGGGGAGCTGTTTTTT. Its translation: CASSRRGMNTGELFF.